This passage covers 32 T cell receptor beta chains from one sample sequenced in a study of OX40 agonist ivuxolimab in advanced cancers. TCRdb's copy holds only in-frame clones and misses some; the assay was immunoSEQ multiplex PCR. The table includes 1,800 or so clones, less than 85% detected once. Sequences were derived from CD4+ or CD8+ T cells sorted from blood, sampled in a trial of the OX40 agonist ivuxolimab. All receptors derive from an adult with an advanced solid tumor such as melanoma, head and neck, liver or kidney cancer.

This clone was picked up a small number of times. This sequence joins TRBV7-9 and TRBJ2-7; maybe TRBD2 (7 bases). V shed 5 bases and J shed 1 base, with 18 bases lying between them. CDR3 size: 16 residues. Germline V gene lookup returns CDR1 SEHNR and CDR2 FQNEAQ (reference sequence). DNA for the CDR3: TGTGCCAGCAGCGGGGGCGGCTGGGGGGGTTCCTACGAGCAGTACTTC. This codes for CASSGGGWGGSYEQYF.

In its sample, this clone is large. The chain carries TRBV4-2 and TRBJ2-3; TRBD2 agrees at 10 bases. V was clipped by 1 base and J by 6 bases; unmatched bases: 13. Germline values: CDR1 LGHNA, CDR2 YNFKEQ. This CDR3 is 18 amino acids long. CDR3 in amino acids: CASSQASLQRGGGDTQYF. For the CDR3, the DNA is TGTGCCAGCAGCCAAGCCTCTCTACAGCGGGGGGGCGGTGATACGCAGTATTTT.

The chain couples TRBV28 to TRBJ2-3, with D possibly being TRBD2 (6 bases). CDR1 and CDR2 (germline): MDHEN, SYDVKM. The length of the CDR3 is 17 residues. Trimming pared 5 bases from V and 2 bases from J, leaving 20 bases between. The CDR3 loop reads CASSGTWTAGSTDTQYF. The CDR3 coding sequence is TGTGCCAGCAGTGGGACCTGGACGGCGGGGTCCACAGATACGCAGTATTTT.

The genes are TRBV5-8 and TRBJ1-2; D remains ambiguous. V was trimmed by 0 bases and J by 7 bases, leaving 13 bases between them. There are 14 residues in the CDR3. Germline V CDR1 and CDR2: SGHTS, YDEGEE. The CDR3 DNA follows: TGTGCCAGCAGCTTGGGCCGCCTGAGGGCTGGCTACACCTTC. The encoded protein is CASSLGRLRAGYTF.

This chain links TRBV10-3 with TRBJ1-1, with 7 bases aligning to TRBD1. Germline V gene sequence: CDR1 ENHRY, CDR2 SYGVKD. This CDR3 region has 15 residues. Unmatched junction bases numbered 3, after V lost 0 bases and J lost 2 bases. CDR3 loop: CAISESGTANTEAFF. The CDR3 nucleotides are TGTGCCATCAGTGAGTCAGGGACAGCTAACACTGAAGCTTTCTTT.

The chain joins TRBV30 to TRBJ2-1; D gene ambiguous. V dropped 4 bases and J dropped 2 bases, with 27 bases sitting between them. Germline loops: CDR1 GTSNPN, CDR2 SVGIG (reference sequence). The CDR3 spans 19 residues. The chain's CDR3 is CAWNGWAGSPLTPYNEQFF. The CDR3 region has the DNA TGTGCCTGGAATGGGTGGGCAGGTTCCCCATTAACTCCCTACAATGAGCAGTTCTTC.

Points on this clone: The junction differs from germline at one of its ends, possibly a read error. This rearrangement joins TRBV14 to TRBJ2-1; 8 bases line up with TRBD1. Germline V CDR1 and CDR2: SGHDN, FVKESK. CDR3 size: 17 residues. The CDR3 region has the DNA TGTGCCGGCAGCCACCGCAGGGGGCCCCGCGAGGATGGCGAGCAGTTCTTC. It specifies CAGSHRRGPREDGEQFF.

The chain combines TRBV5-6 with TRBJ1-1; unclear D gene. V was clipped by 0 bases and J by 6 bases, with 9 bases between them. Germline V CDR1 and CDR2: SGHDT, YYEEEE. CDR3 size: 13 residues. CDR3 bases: TGTGCCAGCAGCTTGGGTGGGCGCCCTGAAGCTTTCTTT. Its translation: CASSLGGRPEAFF. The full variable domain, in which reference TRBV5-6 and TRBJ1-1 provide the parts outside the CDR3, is DAGVTQSPTHLIKTRGQQVTLRCSPKSGHDTVSWYQQALGQGPQFIFQYYEEEERQRGNFPDRFSGHQFPNYSSELNVNALLLGDSALYLCASSLGGRPEAFFGQGTRLTVV.

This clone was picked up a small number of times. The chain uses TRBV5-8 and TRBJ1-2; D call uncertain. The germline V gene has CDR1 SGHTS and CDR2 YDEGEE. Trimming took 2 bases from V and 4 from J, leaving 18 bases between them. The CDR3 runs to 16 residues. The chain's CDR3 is CASSFWIWRRAYGYTF. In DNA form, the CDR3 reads TGTGCCAGCAGCTTTTGGATCTGGAGACGAGCCTATGGCTACACCTTC.

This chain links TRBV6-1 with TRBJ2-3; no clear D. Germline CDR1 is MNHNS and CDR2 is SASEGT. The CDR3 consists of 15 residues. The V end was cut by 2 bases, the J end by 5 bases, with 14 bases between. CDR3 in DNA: TGTGCCAGCAGTGAACTAATAACGACTGGAGATACGCAGTATTTT. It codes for CASSELITTGDTQYF.

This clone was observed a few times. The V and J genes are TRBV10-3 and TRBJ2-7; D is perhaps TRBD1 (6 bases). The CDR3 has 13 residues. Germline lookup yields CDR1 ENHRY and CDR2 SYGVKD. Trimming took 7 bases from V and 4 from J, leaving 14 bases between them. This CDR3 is CAIKTGRMYEQYF. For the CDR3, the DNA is TGTGCCATCAAAACAGGGAGAATGTACGAGCAGTACTTC.

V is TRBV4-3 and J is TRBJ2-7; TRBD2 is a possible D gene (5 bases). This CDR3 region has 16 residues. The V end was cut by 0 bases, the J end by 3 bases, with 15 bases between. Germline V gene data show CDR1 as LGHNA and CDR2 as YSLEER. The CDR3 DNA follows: TGCGCCAGCAGCCAAGAGCCCGGGGTTGAGAACTACGAGCAGTACTTC. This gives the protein CASSQEPGVENYEQYF.

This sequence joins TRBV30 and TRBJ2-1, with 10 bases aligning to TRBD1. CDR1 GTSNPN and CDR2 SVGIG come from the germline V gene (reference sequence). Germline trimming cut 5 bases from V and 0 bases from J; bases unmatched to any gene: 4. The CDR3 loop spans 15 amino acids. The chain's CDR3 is CAWDRGPPSYNEQFF. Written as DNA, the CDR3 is TGTGCCTGGGACAGGGGGCCCCCCTCCTACAATGAGCAGTTCTTC.

The CDR3 region has the DNA TGTGCCTGGAGTGTAGGCCCGATTAATTCACCCCTCCACTTT. This sequence encodes CAWSVGPINSPLHF. This rearrangement joins TRBV30 to TRBJ1-6; D gene uncertain. This CDR3 has 14 amino acids. Trimming left V 0 bases short and J 6 bases short, with 9 bases between. CDR1 GTSNPN and CDR2 SVGIG come from the germline V gene (reference sequence).

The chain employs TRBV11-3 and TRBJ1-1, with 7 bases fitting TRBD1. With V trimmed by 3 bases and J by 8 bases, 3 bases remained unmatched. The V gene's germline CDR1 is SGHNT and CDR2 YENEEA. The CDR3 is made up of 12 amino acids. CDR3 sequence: CASSFPGQEAFF. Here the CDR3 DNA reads TGTGCCAGCAGCTTCCCGGGACAGGAAGCTTTCTTT.

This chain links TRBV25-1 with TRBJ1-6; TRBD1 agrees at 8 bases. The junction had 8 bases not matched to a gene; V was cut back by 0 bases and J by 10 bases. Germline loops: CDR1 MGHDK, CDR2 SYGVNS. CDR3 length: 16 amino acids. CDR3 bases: TGTGCCAGCAGTGAATATGCCGGACAGGGCGCCTCACCCCTCCACTTT. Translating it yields CASSEYAGQGASPLHF.

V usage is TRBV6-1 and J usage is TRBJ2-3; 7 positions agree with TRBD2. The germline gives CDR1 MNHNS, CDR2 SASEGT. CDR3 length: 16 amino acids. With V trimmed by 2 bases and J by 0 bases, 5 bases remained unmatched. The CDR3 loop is CASSESGGGSTDTQYF. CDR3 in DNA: TGTGCCAGCAGTGAATCTGGCGGGGGAAGCACAGATACGCAGTATTTT.

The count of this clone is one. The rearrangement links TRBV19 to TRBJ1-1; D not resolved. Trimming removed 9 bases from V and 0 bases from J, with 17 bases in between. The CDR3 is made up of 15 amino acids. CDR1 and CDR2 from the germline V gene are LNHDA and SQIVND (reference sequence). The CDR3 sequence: CASLYSGGMNTEAFF. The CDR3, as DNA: TGTGCCAGCCTATATTCGGGAGGGATGAACACTGAAGCTTTCTTT.

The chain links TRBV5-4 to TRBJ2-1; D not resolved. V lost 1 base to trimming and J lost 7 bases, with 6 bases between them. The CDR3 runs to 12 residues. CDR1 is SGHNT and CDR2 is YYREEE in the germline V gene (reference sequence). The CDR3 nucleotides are TGTGCCAGCAGCTTGCTCCCAAATGAGCAGTTCTTC. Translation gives CASSLLPNEQFF.

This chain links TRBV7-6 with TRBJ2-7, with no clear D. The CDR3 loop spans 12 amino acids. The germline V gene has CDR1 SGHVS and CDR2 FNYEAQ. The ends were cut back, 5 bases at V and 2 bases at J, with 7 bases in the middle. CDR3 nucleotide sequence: TGTGCCAGCAGCCGATTACCCTACGAGCAGTACTTC. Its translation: CASSRLPYEQYF.

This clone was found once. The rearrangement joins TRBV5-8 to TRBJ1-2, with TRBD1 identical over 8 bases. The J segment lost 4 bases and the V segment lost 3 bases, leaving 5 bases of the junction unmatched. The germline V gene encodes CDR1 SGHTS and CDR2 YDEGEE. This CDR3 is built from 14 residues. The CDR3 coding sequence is TGTGCCAGCAGCTCAAGGACAGGGACCTATGGCTACACCTTC. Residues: CASSSRTGTYGYTF.

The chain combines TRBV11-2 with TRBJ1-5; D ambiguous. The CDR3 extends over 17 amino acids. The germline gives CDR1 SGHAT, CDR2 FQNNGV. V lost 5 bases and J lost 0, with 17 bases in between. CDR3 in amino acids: CASSPAVWQHSNQPQHF. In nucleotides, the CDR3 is TGTGCCAGCAGCCCCGCGGTATGGCAACATAGCAATCAGCCCCAGCATTTT.

Here the CDR3 reads CASSEGVAKDTQYF. CDR3 DNA: TGTGCCAGCAGTGAAGGGGTGGCGAAGGATACGCAGTATTTT. The chain has TRBV6-1 and TRBJ2-3; D unresolved. From germline, CDR1 is MNHNS and CDR2 SASEGT. V was trimmed by 1 base and J by 6 bases, leaving 11 bases between them. The CDR3 consists of 14 residues.

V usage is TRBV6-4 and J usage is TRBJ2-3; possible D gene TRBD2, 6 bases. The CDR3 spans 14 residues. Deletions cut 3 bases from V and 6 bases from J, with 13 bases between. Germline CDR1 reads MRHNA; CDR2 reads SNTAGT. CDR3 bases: TGTGCCAGCAGTGAGAACGGCGGGGAGGATACGCAGTATTTT. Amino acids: CASSENGGEDTQYF.

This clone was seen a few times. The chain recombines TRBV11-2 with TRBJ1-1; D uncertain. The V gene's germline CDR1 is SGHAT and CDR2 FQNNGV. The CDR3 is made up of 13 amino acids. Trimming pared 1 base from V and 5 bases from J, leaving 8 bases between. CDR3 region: CASSLVSYTEAFF. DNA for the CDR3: TGTGCCAGCAGCTTAGTTTCGTATACTGAAGCTTTCTTT.

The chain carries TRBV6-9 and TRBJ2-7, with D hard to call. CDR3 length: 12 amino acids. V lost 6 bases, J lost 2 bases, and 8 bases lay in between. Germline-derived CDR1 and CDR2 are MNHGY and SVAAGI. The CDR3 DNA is TGTGCCAGCAGGGGAACCACCTACGAGCAGTACTTC. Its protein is CASRGTTYEQYF.

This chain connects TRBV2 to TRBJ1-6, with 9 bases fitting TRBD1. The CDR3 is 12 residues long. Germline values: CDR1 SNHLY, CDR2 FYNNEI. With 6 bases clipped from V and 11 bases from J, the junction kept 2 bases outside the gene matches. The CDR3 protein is CASRGTGTPLHF. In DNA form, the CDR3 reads TGTGCCAGCAGGGGGACAGGGACACCCCTCCACTTT.

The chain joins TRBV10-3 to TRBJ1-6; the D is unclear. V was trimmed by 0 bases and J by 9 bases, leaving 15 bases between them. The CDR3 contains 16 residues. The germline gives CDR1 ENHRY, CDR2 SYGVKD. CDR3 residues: CAISESGWDTSSPLHF. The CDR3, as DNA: TGTGCCATCAGTGAGTCGGGGTGGGATACGAGTTCACCCCTCCACTTT.

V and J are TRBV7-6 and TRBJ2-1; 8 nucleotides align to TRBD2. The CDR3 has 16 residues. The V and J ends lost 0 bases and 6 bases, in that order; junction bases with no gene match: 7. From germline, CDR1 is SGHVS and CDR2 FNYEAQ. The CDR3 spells CASSLATGGPFNEQFF. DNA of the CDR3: TGTGCCAGCAGCTTAGCAACGGGGGGGCCGTTCAATGAGCAGTTCTTC.

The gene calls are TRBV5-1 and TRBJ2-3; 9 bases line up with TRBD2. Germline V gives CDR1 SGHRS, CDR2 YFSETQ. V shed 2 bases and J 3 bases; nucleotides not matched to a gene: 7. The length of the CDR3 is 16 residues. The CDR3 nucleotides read TGCGCCAGCAGCTTCGGGGCGGGGGGGCGGACAGATACGCAGTATTTT. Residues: CASSFGAGGRTDTQYF.

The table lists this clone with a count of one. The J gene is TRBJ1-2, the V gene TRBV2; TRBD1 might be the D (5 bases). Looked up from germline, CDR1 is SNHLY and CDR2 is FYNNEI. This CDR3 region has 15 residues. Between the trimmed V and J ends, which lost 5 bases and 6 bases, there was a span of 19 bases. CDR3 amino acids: CASSYEEGRVDGYTF. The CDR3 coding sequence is TGTGCCAGCAGTTACGAGGAGGGCAGGGTCGATGGCTACACCTTC.

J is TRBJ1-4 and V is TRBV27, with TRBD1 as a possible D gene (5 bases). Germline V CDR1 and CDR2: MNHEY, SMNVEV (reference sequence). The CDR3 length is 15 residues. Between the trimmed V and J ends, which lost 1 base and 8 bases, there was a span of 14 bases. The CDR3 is CASSLWPGPMEKLFF. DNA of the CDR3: TGTGCCAGCAGTTTATGGCCGGGGCCGATGGAAAAACTGTTTTTT.